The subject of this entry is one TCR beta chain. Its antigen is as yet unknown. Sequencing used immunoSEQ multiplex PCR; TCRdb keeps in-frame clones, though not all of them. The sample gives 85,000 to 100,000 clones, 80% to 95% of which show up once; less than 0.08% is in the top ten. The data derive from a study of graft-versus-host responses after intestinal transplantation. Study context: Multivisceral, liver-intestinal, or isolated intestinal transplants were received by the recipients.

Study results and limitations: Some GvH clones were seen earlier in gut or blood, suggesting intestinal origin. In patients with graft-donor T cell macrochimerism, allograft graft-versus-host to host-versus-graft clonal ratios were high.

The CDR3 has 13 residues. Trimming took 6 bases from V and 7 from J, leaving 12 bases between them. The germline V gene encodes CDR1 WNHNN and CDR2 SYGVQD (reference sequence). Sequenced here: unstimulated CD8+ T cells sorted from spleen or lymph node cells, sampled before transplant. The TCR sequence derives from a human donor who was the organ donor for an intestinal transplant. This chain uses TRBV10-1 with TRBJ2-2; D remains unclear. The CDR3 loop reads CASSTTRSGELFF. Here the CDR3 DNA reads TGCGCCAGCAGCACTACAAGGAGCGGGGAGCTGTTTTTT.